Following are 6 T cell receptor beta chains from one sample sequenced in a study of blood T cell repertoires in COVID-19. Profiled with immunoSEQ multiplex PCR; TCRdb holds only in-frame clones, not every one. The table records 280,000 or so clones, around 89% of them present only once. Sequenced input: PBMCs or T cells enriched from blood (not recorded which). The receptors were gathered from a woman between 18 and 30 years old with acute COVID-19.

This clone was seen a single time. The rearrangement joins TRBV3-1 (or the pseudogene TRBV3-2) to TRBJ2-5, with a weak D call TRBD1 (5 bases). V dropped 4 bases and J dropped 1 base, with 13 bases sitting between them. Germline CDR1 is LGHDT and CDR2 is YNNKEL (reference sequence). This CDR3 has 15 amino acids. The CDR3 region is CASSLRTTGQETQYF. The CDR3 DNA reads TGTGCCAGCAGCCTTCGGACAACGGGCCAAGAGACCCAGTACTTC.

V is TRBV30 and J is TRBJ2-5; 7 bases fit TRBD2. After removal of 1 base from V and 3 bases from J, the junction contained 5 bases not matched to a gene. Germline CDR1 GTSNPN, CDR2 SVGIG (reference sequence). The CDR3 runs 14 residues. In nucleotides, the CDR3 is TGTGCCTGGAGTGGCTGGCGGGAGAAAGAGACCCAGTACTTC. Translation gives CAWSGWREKETQYF.

CDR3 DNA: TGTGCCAGTCCGGCGCGGACGAACACCGGGGAGCTGTTTTTT. Translation: CASPARTNTGELFF. V is TRBV6-5 and J is TRBJ2-2, with no clear D. Germline values: CDR1 MNHEY, CDR2 SVGAGI. This CDR3 is 14 amino acids long. V gave up 9 bases and J gave up 0 bases, with 11 bases separating them.

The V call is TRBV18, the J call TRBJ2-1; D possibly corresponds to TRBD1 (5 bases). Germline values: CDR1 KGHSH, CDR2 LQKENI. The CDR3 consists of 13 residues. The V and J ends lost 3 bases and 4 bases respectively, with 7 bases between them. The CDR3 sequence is CASSPRVYNEQFF. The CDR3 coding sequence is TGTGCCAGCTCACCCAGGGTGTACAATGAGCAGTTCTTC.

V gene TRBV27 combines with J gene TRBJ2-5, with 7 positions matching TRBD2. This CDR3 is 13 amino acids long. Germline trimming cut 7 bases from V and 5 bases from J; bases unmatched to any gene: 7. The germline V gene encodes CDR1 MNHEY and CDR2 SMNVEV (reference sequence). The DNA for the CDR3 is TGTGCCAGCAATTCCCTCGGGGGGGAGACCCAGTACTTC. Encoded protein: CASNSLGGETQYF.

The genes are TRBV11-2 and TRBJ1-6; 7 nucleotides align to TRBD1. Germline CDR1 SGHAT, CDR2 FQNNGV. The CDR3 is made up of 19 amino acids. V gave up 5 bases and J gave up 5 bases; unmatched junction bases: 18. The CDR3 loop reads CASSPLDRPRPEDNSPLHF. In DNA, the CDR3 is TGTGCCAGCAGCCCCCTGGACAGGCCGAGGCCCGAGGATAATTCACCCCTCCACTTT.